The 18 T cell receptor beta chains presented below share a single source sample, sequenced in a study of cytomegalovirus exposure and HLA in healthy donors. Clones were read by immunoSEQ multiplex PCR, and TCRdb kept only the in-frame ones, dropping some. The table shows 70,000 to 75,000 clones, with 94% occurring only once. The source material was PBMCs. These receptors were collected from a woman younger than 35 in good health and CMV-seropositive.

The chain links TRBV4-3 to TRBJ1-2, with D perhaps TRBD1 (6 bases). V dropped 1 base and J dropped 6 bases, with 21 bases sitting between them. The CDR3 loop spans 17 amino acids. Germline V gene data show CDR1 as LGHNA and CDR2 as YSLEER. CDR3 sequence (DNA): TGCGCCAGCAGCCAAGTGGGGGCAGACAGGTCGTCCCATGGCTACACCTTC. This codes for CASSQVGADRSSHGYTF.

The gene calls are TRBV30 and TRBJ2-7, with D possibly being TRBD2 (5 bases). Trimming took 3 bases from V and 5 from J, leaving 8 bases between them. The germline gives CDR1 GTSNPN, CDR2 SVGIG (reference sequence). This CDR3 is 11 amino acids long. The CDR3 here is CAWSAGDEQYF. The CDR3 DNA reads TGTGCCTGGAGCGCCGGGGACGAGCAGTACTTC.

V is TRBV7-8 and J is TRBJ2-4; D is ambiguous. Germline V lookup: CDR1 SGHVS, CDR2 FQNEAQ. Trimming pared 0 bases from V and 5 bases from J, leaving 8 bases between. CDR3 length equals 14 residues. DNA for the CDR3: TGTGCCAGCAGCTTAGCCCGAGGAGAAAACATTCAGTACTTC. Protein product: CASSLARGENIQYF. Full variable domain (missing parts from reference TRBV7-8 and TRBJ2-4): GAGVSQSPRYKVAKRGQDVALRCDPISGHVSLFWYQQALGQGPEFLTYFQNEAQLDKSGLPSDRFFAERPEGSVSTLKIQRTQQEDSAVYLCASSLARGENIQYFGAGTRLSVL.

This CDR3 is CAWSRDRISNYGYTF. CDR3 sequence (DNA): TGTGCCTGGAGTCGCGACAGAATTTCTAACTATGGCTACACCTTC. The chain is built from TRBV30 and TRBJ1-2, with D perhaps TRBD1 (5 bases). CDR3 size: 15 residues. Trimming pared 2 bases from V and 0 bases from J, leaving 13 bases between. CDR1 is GTSNPN, CDR2 SVGIG, per germline (reference sequence).

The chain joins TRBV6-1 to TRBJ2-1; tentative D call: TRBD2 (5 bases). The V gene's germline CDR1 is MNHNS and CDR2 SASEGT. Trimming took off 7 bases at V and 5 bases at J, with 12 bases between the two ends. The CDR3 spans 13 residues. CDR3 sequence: CASTGGSDNEQFF. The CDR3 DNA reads TGTGCCAGCACCGGAGGTTCGGACAATGAGCAGTTCTTC.

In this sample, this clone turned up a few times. CDR3 sequence: CAWIHERGITDTQYF. The CDR3 DNA reads TGTGCCTGGATTCACGAGAGGGGGATCACAGATACGCAGTATTTT. The chain employs TRBV30 and TRBJ2-3; tentative D call: TRBD1 (6 bases). This CDR3 has 15 amino acids. Germline lookup yields CDR1 GTSNPN and CDR2 SVGIG (reference sequence). V lost 4 bases and J 2 bases, leaving 16 bases between the germline ends.

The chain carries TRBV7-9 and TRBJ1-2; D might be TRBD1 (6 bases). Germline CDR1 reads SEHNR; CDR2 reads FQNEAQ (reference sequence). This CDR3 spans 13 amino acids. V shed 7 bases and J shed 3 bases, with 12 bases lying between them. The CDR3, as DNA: TGTGCCAGCACCCCGTCAGGGGACTATGGCTACACCTTC. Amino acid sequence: CASTPSGDYGYTF. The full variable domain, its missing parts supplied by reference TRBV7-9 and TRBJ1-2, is DTGVSQNPRHKITKRGQNVTFRCDPISEHNRLYWYRQTLGQGPEFLTYFQNEAQLEKSRLLSDRFSAERPKGSFSTLEIQRTEQGDSAMYLCASTPSGDYGYTFGSGTRLTVV.

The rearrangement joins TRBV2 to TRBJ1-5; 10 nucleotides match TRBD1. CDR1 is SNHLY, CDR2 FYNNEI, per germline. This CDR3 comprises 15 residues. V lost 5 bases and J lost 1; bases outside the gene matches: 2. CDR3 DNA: TGTGCCAGCAGTAGACAGGGGGCAAGCAATCAGCCCCAGCATTTT. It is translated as CASSRQGASNQPQHF.

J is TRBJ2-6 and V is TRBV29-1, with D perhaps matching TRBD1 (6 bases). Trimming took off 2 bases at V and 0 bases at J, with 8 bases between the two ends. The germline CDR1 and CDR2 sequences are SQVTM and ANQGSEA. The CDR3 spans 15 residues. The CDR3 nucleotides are TGCAGCGTTGAAACAGGGAGCTCTGGGGCCAACGTCCTGACTTTC. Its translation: CSVETGSSGANVLTF.

The CDR3 here is CASSYPAGGGLYEQYF. For the CDR3, the DNA is TGTGCCAGCAGTTACCCGGCGGGAGGGGGACTCTACGAGCAGTACTTC. This rearrangement joins TRBV6-6 to TRBJ2-7, with 9 bases lining up with TRBD2. The germline gives CDR1 MNHNY, CDR2 SVGAGI (reference sequence). V gave up 2 bases and J gave up 3 bases; unmatched junction bases: 8. The CDR3 runs to 16 residues.

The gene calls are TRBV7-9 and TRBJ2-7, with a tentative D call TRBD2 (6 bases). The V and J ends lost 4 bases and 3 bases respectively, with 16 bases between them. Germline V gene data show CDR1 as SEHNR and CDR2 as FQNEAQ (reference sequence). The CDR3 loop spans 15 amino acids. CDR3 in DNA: TGTGCCAGCAGCTCTGGGGGGAGGTCGAGCTACGAGCAGTACTTC. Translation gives CASSSGGRSSYEQYF.

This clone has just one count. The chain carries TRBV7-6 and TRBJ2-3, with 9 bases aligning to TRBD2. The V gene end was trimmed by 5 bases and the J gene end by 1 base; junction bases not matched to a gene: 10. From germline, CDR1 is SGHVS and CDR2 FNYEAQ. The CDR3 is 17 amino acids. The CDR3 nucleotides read TGTGCCAGCAGCCCATTAGCGGGAGCCCCGCGCACAGATACGCAGTATTTT. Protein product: CASSPLAGAPRTDTQYF.

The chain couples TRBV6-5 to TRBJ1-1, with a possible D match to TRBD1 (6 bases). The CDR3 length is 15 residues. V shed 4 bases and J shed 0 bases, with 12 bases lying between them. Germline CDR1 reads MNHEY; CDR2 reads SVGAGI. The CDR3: CASSFHRDLNTEAFF. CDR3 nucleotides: TGTGCCAGCAGTTTCCACAGGGACCTGAACACTGAAGCTTTCTTT.

Here the CDR3 DNA reads TGTGCCAGCCAATACATTGCCGGGAGGTACGAGCAGTACTTC. Translated, it gives CASQYIAGRYEQYF. The V call is TRBV6-1, the J call TRBJ2-7; TRBD2 agrees at 7 bases. The V gene end was trimmed by 8 bases and the J gene end by 4 bases; junction bases not matched to a gene: 11. From germline, CDR1 is MNHNS and CDR2 SASEGT. The CDR3 covers 14 residues.

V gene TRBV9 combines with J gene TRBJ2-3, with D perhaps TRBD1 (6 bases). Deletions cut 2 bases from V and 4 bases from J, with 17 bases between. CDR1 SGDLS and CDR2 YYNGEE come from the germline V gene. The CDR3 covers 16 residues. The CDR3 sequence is CASSVLSQGFSDTQYF. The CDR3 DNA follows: TGTGCCAGCAGCGTCTTATCACAGGGTTTTTCAGATACGCAGTATTTT.

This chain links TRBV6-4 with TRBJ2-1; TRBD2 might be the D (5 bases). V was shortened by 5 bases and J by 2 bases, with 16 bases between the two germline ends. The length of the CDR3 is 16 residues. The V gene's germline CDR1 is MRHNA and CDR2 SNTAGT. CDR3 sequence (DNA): TGTGCCAGCAGTCTGAGGGCGTGGGGTACCTACAATGAGCAGTTCTTC. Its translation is CASSLRAWGTYNEQFF.

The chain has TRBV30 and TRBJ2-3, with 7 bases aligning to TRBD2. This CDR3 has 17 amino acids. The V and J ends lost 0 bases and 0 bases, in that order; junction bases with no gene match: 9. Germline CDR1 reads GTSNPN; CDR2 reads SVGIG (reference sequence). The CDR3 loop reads CAWSVPRAGISTDTQYF. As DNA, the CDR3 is TGTGCCTGGAGTGTACCGAGAGCGGGGATCAGCACAGATACGCAGTATTTT. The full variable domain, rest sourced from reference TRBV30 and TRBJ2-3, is SQTIHQWPATLVQPVGSPLSLECTVEGTSNPNLYWYRQAAGRGLQLLFYSVGIGQISSEVPQNLSASRPQDRQFILSSKKLLLSDSGFYLCAWSVPRAGISTDTQYFGPGTRLTVL.

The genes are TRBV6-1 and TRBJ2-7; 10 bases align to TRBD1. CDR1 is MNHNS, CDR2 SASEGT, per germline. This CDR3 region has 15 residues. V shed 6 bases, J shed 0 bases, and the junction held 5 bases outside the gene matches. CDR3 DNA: TGTGCCAGCAGGATTGACAGGGGGCTCTCCTACGAGCAGTACTTC. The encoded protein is CASRIDRGLSYEQYF.